A selection of T cell receptor beta chains follows, all from one sample in a study of blood T cell repertoires in COVID-19. Generated by immunoSEQ multiplex PCR, the TCRdb table keeps only in-frame clones and is missing some. Of a few hundred thousand clones in the sample, over 85% were seen once. Material for sequencing was peripheral blood. Receptors were obtained from a woman aged 60-75 years with COVID-19, enrolled during active disease. CDR3s include the opening cysteine and the closing phenylalanine or tryptophan. A D gene is named only where the DNA matches it firmly. Clone size is shown for a subset of rows, as once, few, many or a class of expanded clone.

d_call: TRBD1; clone_size: -; v_call: TRBV6-1; j_call: TRBJ2-7; cdr3_aa: CASSEALGQGGFGEQYF; cdr3_nt: TGTGCCAGCAGTGAAGCGCTTGGACAGGGAGGATTTGGCGAGCAGTACTTC
d_call: -; clone_size: -; v_call: TRBV14; j_call: TRBJ1-6; cdr3_aa: CASSQEWVRGSPLHF; cdr3_nt: TGTGCCAGCAGCCAAGAATGGGTTCGGGGATCACCCCTCCACTTT
d_call: -; clone_size: -; v_call: TRBV30; j_call: TRBJ1-1; cdr3_aa: CAWSVNSLKMNTEAFF; cdr3_nt: TGTGCCTGGAGTGTAAACAGCCTGAAAATGAACACTGAAGCTTTCTTT
d_call: -; clone_size: -; v_call: TRBV6-6; j_call: TRBJ1-1; cdr3_aa: CASRGDSHTEAFF; cdr3_nt: TGTGCCAGCAGGGGCGACAGCCACACTGAAGCTTTCTTT
d_call: TRBD1; clone_size: -; v_call: TRBV4-2; j_call: TRBJ1-5; cdr3_aa: CASSPDPGGRGQPQHF; cdr3_nt: TGTGCCAGCAGCCCGGATCCAGGGGGACGAGGTCAGCCCCAGCATTTT
d_call: -; clone_size: -; v_call: TRBV13; j_call: TRBJ1-1; cdr3_aa: CASSHGLDGEAFF; cdr3_nt: TGTGCCAGCAGCCACGGACTGGACGGGGAAGCTTTCTTT
d_call: TRBD2; clone_size: -; v_call: TRBV9; j_call: TRBJ2-3; cdr3_aa: CASSVGTSGPPDTQYF; cdr3_nt: TGTGCCAGCAGCGTAGGGACTAGCGGACCTCCGGATACGCAGTATTTT
d_call: -; clone_size: once; v_call: TRBV3-1/TRBV3-2; j_call: TRBJ2-2; cdr3_aa: CASSPLGGELFF; cdr3_nt: TGTGCCAGCAGCCCTCTCGGCGGGGAGCTGTTTTTT
d_call: -; clone_size: -; v_call: TRBV7-9; j_call: TRBJ1-1; cdr3_aa: CASSFNNREAFF; cdr3_nt: TGTGCCAGCAGCTTTAACAACAGGGAAGCTTTCTTT
d_call: -; clone_size: -; v_call: TRBV9; j_call: TRBJ2-3; cdr3_aa: CASSVRRVGDTQYF; cdr3_nt: TGTGCCAGCAGCGTACGGCGGGTGGGAGATACGCAGTATTTT
d_call: TRBD1; clone_size: -; v_call: TRBV19; j_call: TRBJ1-1; cdr3_aa: CASSIGGQGMEAFF; cdr3_nt: TGTGCCAGTAGTATTGGCGGACAGGGAATGGAAGCTTTCTTT
d_call: -; clone_size: once; v_call: TRBV9; j_call: TRBJ2-7; cdr3_aa: CASSLDSYYEQYF; cdr3_nt: TGTGCCAGCAGCCTAGACTCGTATTACGAGCAGTACTTC
d_call: TRBD1; clone_size: -; v_call: TRBV7-6; j_call: TRBJ1-1; cdr3_aa: CASSLRTGGGEAFF; cdr3_nt: TGTGCCAGCAGCTTAAGGACAGGGGGAGGAGAAGCTTTCTTT
d_call: -; clone_size: large; v_call: TRBV5-1; j_call: TRBJ1-2; cdr3_aa: CASSSTLATGGGYTF; cdr3_nt: TGCGCCAGCAGCTCAACTCTAGCAACCGGGGGTGGCTACACCTTC
d_call: TRBD1; clone_size: -; v_call: TRBV18; j_call: TRBJ1-4; cdr3_aa: CASSRGQGEKLFF; cdr3_nt: TGTGCCAGCTCACGGGGACAGGGAGAGAAACTGTTTTTT
d_call: -; clone_size: large; v_call: TRBV7-2; j_call: TRBJ1-6; cdr3_aa: CASRELPGHVNSPLHF; cdr3_nt: TGTGCCAGCAGAGAACTACCGGGACACGTCAATTCACCCCTCCACTTT
d_call: -; clone_size: -; v_call: TRBV5-6; j_call: TRBJ1-6; cdr3_aa: CASSLGQGWNSPLHF; cdr3_nt: TGTGCCAGCAGCTTGGGTCAGGGCTGGAATTCACCCCTCCACTTT
d_call: TRBD1; clone_size: -; v_call: TRBV5-4; j_call: TRBJ2-2; cdr3_aa: CASSRNRGNTGELFF; cdr3_nt: TGTGCCAGCAGCCGTAACAGGGGTAACACCGGGGAGCTGTTTTTT
d_call: TRBD2; clone_size: -; v_call: TRBV10-3; j_call: TRBJ2-1; cdr3_aa: CAISEFRLAGAPTVDEQFF; cdr3_nt: TGTGCCATCAGTGAGTTCCGACTAGCGGGGGCGCCGACAGTCGATGAGCAGTTCTTC
d_call: -; clone_size: once; v_call: TRBV6-2/TRBV6-3; j_call: TRBJ1-1; cdr3_aa: CASSYLDRNTEAFF; cdr3_nt: TGTGCCAGCAGTTACTTGGACAGGAACACTGAAGCTTTCTTT
d_call: TRBD1; clone_size: once; v_call: TRBV7-9; j_call: TRBJ2-7; cdr3_aa: CASSRPGTGVYEQYF; cdr3_nt: TGTGCCAGCAGCCGTCCCGGGACAGGGGTCTACGAGCAGTACTTC
d_call: -; clone_size: -; v_call: TRBV20-1; j_call: TRBJ1-6; cdr3_aa: CSASRVPSASPLHF; cdr3_nt: TGCAGTGCTAGTCGGGTGCCCTCGGCATCACCCCTCCACTTT
d_call: -; clone_size: -; v_call: TRBV18; j_call: TRBJ2-5; cdr3_aa: CASSVGVQETQYF; cdr3_nt: TGTGCCAGCTCCGTCGGGGTCCAAGAGACCCAGTACTTC
d_call: -; clone_size: -; v_call: TRBV5-6; j_call: TRBJ1-6; cdr3_aa: CASSFVGGSPLHF; cdr3_nt: TGTGCCAGCAGCTTTGTCGGGGGATCACCCCTCCACTTT
d_call: -; clone_size: -; v_call: TRBV30; j_call: TRBJ1-1; cdr3_aa: CAWSFTGVNTEAFF; cdr3_nt: TGCGCCTGGAGTTTTACAGGAGTTAACACTGAAGCTTTCTTT
d_call: -; clone_size: -; v_call: TRBV5-6; j_call: TRBJ1-2; cdr3_aa: CASNNRRGLDYGYTF; cdr3_nt: TGTGCCAGCAACAACCGCAGGGGTTTAGACTATGGCTACACCTTC
d_call: -; clone_size: -; v_call: TRBV5-4; j_call: TRBJ2-3; cdr3_aa: CASSLEPTRGRTDTQYF; cdr3_nt: TGTGCCAGCAGCTTGGAGCCTACCAGGGGCCGGACAGATACGCAGTATTTT
d_call: -; clone_size: -; v_call: TRBV13; j_call: TRBJ2-7; cdr3_aa: CASSLTGEGEEQYF; cdr3_nt: TGTGCCAGCAGCTTAACGGGGGAAGGGGAAGAGCAGTACTTC
d_call: -; clone_size: -; v_call: TRBV6-5; j_call: TRBJ1-1; cdr3_aa: CASSRRTPRGTEAFF; cdr3_nt: TGTGCCAGCAGTAGGCGGACGCCCCGGGGCACTGAAGCTTTCTTT
d_call: TRBD1; clone_size: -; v_call: TRBV28; j_call: TRBJ1-2; cdr3_aa: CASSRDRGAKHYGYTF; cdr3_nt: TGTGCCAGCAGTAGGGACAGGGGCGCCAAACACTATGGCTACACCTTC
d_call: -; clone_size: -; v_call: TRBV15; j_call: TRBJ1-4; cdr3_aa: CATSRGGSGPEKLFF; cdr3_nt: TGTGCCACCAGCAGAGGAGGGTCTGGGCCTGAAAAACTGTTTTTT
d_call: -; clone_size: -; v_call: TRBV18; j_call: TRBJ1-2; cdr3_aa: CASSPGNWQGKEANTF; cdr3_nt: TGTGCCAGCTCACCAGGGAATTGGCAGGGTAAGGAAGCAAACACCTTC
d_call: -; clone_size: -; v_call: TRBV18; j_call: TRBJ1-1; cdr3_aa: CASSSQGVGTEAFF; cdr3_nt: TGTGCCAGCTCATCTCAGGGTGTTGGCACTGAAGCTTTCTTT
d_call: TRBD2; clone_size: -; v_call: TRBV4-1; j_call: TRBJ2-1; cdr3_aa: CASSQDSTSGGLGNEQFF; cdr3_nt: TGCGCCAGCAGCCAAGATTCAACTAGCGGGGGCCTTGGGAATGAGCAGTTCTTC
d_call: -; clone_size: -; v_call: TRBV6-1; j_call: TRBJ2-5; cdr3_aa: CASSEPGLVQGTQYF; cdr3_nt: TGTGCCAGCAGTGAACCAGGACTGGTACAAGGGACCCAGTACTTC
d_call: -; clone_size: -; v_call: TRBV14; j_call: TRBJ2-3; cdr3_aa: CASSHPSPLAWGTDTQYF; cdr3_nt: TGTGCCAGCAGCCATCCGTCCCCTCTAGCGTGGGGCACAGATACGCAGTATTTT
d_call: -; clone_size: -; v_call: TRBV7-8; j_call: TRBJ2-3; cdr3_aa: CASSLSGGAADTQYF; cdr3_nt: TGTGCCAGCAGCCTGAGCGGCGGGGCTGCGGATACGCAGTATTTT
d_call: -; clone_size: -; v_call: TRBV18; j_call: TRBJ2-5; cdr3_aa: CASSPGEAETQYF; cdr3_nt: TGTGCCAGCTCACCCGGAGAGGCAGAGACCCAGTACTTC
d_call: -; clone_size: once; v_call: TRBV28; j_call: TRBJ2-5; cdr3_aa: CASSLSGRQTQYF; cdr3_nt: TGTGCCAGCAGTTTGTCAGGGCGGCAGACCCAGTACTTC
d_call: TRBD1; clone_size: -; v_call: TRBV6-6; j_call: TRBJ2-7; cdr3_aa: CASILDRERSEQYF; cdr3_nt: TGTGCCAGCATCCTAGACAGGGAACGGAGCGAGCAGTACTTC
d_call: -; clone_size: -; v_call: TRBV27; j_call: TRBJ2-7; cdr3_aa: CASSLAGSYEQYF; cdr3_nt: TGTGCCAGCAGTTTGGCGGGGTCCTACGAGCAGTACTTC
d_call: -; clone_size: -; v_call: TRBV5-1; j_call: TRBJ1-2; cdr3_aa: CASSLLGAFGYTF; cdr3_nt: TGCGCCAGCAGCCTTCTGGGGGCGTTTGGCTACACCTTC
d_call: TRBD2; clone_size: -; v_call: TRBV28; j_call: TRBJ2-7; cdr3_aa: CASSLLAASSYEQYF; cdr3_nt: TGTGCCAGCAGTTTACTAGCGGCCAGCTCCTACGAGCAGTACTTC
d_call: -; clone_size: -; v_call: TRBV11-3; j_call: TRBJ1-2; cdr3_aa: CAREAVIRVSGYTF; cdr3_nt: TGTGCCAGGGAAGCAGTTATCAGGGTATCGGGCTACACCTTC
d_call: -; clone_size: -; v_call: TRBV13; j_call: TRBJ1-2; cdr3_aa: CASSSFNYGYTF; cdr3_nt: TGTGCCAGCAGCTCCTTTAACTATGGCTACACCTTC
d_call: TRBD1; clone_size: -; v_call: TRBV3-1/TRBV3-2; j_call: TRBJ2-1; cdr3_aa: CASSQLQGGYNEQFF; cdr3_nt: TGTGCCAGCAGCCAACTACAGGGGGGCTACAATGAGCAGTTCTTC
d_call: TRBD2; clone_size: -; v_call: TRBV4-1; j_call: TRBJ2-2; cdr3_aa: CASSQMGLAGASITGELFF; cdr3_nt: TGCGCCAGCAGCCAAATGGGACTAGCGGGGGCTAGCATCACCGGGGAGCTGTTTTTT
d_call: -; clone_size: -; v_call: TRBV10-1; j_call: TRBJ1-5; cdr3_aa: CASNTTVNQPQHF; cdr3_nt: TGCGCCAGCAATACGACAGTCAATCAGCCCCAGCATTTT
d_call: TRBD1; clone_size: -; v_call: TRBV3-1/TRBV3-2; j_call: TRBJ1-5; cdr3_aa: CASSQRTGRGYNQPQHF; cdr3_nt: TGTGCCAGCAGCCAGCGGACAGGGAGAGGCTACAATCAGCCCCAGCATTTT